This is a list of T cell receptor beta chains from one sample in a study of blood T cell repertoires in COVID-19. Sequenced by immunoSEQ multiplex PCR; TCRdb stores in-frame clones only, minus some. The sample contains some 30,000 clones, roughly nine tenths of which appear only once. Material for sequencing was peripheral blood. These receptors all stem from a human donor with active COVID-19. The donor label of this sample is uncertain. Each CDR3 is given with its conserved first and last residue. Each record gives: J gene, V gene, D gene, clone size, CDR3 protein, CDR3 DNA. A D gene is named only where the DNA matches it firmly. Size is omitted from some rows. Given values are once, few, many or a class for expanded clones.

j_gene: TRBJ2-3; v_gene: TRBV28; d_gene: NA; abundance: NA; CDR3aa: CASSSSGLSTDTQYF; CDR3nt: TGTGCCAGCAGTTCGTCGGGACTTAGCACAGATACGCAGTATTTT
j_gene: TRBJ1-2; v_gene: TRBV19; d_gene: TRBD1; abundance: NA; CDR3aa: CASSISQGESYGYTF; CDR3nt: TGTGCCAGTAGTATTTCACAGGGGGAGAGCTATGGCTACACCTTC
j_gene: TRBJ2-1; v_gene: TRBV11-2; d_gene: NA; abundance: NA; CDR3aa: CASSLEAEVYNEQFF; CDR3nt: TGTGCCAGCAGCTTAGAGGCGGAAGTCTACAATGAGCAGTTCTTC
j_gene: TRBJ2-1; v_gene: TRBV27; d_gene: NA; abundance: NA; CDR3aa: CASQGLANEQFF; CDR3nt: TGTGCCAGCCAAGGGCTAGCGAATGAGCAGTTCTTC
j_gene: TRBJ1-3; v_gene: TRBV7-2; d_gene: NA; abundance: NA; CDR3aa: CASSPQGNTIYF; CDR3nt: TGTGCCAGCAGCCCTCAGGGAAACACCATATATTTT
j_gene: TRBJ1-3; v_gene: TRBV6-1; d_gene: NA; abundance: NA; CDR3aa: CASSETLPGNTIYF; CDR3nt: TGTGCCAGCAGTGAAACTCTCCCGGGAAACACCATATATTTT
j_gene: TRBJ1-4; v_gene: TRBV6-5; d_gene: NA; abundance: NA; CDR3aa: CASSAPEYGEKLFF; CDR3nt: TGTGCCAGCAGCGCCCCGGAGTACGGTGAAAAACTGTTTTTT
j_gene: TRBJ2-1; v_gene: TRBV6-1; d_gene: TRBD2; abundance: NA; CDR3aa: CASSDLSGGSSYNEQFF; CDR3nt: TGTGCCAGCAGTGATCTCAGCGGGGGTAGCTCCTACAATGAGCAGTTCTTC
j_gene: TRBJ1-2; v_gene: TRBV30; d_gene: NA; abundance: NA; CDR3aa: CAWSPRREGRYGYTF; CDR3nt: TGTGCCTGGAGTCCCCGCCGGGAGGGACGTTATGGCTACACCTTC
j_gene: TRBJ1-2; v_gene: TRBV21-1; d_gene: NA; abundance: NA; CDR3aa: CASSGPRQGANYGYTF; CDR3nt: TGTGCCAGCAGCGGACCGAGGCAGGGGGCGAACTATGGCTACACCTTC
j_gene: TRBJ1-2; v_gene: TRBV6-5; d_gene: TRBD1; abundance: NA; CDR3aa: CASSISGTGNGYTF; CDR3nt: TGTGCCAGCAGTATCTCCGGGACAGGGAATGGCTACACCTTC
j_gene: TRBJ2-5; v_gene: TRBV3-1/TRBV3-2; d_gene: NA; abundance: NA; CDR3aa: CASSQGPETQYF; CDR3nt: TGTGCCAGCAGCCAAGGGCCGGAGACCCAGTACTTC
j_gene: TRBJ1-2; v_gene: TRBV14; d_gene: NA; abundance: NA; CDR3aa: CASSQGTRGYTF; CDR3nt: TGTGCCAGCAGCCAAGGAACGCGGGGCTACACCTTC
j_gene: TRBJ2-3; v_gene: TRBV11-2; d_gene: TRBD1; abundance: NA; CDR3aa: CASSHIRDRVTDTQYF; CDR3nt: TGTGCCAGCAGCCATATCCGGGACAGGGTCACAGATACGCAGTATTTT
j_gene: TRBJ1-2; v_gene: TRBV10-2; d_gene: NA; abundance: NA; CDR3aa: CATLDPSRSPFYGYTF; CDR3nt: TGCGCCACCCTCGACCCCAGCCGGAGCCCTTTCTATGGCTACACCTTC
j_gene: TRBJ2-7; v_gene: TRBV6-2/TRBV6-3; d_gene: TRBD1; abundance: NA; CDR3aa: CASSLATGTGPIEQYF; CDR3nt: TGTGCCAGCAGTCTTGCTACCGGGACAGGGCCAATCGAGCAGTACTTC
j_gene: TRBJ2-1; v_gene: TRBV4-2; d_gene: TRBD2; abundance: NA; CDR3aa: CASSQEGLDRQNEQFF; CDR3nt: TGTGCCAGCAGCCAAGAAGGACTAGATCGCCAAAATGAGCAGTTCTTC
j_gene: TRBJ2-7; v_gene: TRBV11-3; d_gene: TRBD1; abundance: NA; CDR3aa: CASSPRTGENYEQYF; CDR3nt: TGTGCCAGCAGCCCTAGGACAGGGGAGAACTACGAGCAGTACTTC
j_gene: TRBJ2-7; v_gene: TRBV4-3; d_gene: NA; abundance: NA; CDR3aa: CASSQEGGSSYEQYF; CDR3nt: TGCGCCAGCAGCCAAGAGGGGGGTAGCTCCTACGAGCAGTACTTC
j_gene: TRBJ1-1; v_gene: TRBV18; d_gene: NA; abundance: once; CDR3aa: CASSPRGATQNTEAFF; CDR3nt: TGTGCCAGCTCACCACGGGGCGCGACCCAGAACACTGAAGCTTTCTTT
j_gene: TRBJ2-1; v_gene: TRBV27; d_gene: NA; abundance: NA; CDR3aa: CASSLGGGSNEQFF; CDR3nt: TGTGCCAGCAGTTTGGGGGGAGGAAGCAATGAGCAGTTCTTC
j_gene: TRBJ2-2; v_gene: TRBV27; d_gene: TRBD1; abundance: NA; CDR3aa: CASVTWDRLNTGELFF; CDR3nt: TGTGCCAGCGTAACCTGGGACAGACTTAACACCGGGGAGCTGTTTTTT
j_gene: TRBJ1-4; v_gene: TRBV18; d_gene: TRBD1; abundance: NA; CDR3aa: CASSPDRGTTNEKLFF; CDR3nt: TGTGCCAGCTCACCAGACAGGGGGACAACTAATGAAAAACTGTTTTTT
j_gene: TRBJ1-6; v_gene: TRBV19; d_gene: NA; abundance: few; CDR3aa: CASSNGRAYNSPLHF; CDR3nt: TGTGCCAGTAGTAATGGGAGAGCGTATAATTCACCCCTCCACTTT
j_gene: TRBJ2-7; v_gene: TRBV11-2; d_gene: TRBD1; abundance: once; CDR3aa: CASSFWDSSYEQYF; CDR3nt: TGTGCCAGCAGCTTCTGGGACAGCTCCTACGAGCAGTACTTC
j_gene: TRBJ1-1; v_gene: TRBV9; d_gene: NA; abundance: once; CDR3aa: CASSVSGLVAEAFF; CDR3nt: TGTGCCAGCAGCGTTTCAGGGTTGGTAGCTGAAGCTTTCTTT
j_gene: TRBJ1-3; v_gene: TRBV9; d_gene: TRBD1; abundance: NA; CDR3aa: CASSASTGLSGNTIYF; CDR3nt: TGTGCCAGCAGCGCGTCGACAGGGCTCTCTGGAAACACCATATATTTT
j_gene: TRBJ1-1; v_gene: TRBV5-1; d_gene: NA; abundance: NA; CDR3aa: CASSFYRFTEAFF; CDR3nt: TGCGCCAGCAGCTTTTACAGGTTCACTGAAGCTTTCTTT
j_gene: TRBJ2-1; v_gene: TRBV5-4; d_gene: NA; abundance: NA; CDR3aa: CASSLQLASLGNEQFF; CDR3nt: TGTGCCAGCAGCTTGCAGTTGGCTAGCTTGGGCAATGAGCAGTTCTTC
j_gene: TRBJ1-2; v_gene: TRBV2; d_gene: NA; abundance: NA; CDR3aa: CASSDAPEEYGYTF; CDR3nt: TGTGCCAGCAGTGACGCCCCGGAGGAGTATGGCTACACCTTC
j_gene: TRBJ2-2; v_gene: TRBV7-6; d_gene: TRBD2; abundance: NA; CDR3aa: CASSPRPSGGAYGELFF; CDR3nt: TGTGCCAGCAGCCCTAGACCCAGCGGGGGGGCCTACGGGGAGCTGTTTTTT
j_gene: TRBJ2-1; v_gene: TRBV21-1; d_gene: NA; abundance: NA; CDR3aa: CASTRVGEGSYNEQFF; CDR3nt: NA
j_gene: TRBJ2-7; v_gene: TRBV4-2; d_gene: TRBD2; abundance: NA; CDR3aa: CASSQEDTSGSYEQYF; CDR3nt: TGTGCCAGCAGCCAAGAGGACACTAGCGGCTCCTACGAGCAGTACTTC
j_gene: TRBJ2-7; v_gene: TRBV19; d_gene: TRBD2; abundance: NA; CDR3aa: CASSMFFATGTSSNEQYF; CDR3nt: TGTGCCAGTAGTATGTTTTTTGCGACGGGGACTAGCTCTAACGAGCAGTACTTC
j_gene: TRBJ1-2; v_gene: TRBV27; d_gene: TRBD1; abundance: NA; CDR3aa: CASMAGGQISF; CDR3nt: TGTGCCAGCATGGCAGGGGGTCAGATTTCCTTC
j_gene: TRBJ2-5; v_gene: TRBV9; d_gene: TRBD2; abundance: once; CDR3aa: CASGREAGRETQYF; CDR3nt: TGTGCCAGCGGGAGGGAAGCGGGAAGGGAGACCCAGTACTTC
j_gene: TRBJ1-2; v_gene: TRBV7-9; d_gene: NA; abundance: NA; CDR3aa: CASSPILTANYGYTF; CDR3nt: TGTGCCAGCAGCCCCATCTTGACAGCCAACTATGGCTACACCTTC
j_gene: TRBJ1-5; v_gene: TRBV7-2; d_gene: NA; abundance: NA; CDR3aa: CASSRTLNQPQHF; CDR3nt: TGTGCCAGCAGCAGGACACTCAATCAGCCCCAGCATTTT
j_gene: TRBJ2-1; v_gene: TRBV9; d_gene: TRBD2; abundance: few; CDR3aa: CASSVAYRTSGGAIQFF; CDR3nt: TGTGCCAGCAGCGTAGCATACCGGACTAGCGGGGGGGCTATTCAGTTCTTC
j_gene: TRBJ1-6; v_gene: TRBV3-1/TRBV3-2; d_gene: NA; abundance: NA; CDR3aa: CASSRVNSPLHF; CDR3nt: TGTGCCAGCAGCCGAGTAAATTCACCCCTCCACTTT
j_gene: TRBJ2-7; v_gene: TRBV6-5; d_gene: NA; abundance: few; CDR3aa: CASSYDGFYEQYF; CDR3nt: TGTGCCAGCAGTTATGACGGGTTCTACGAGCAGTACTTC
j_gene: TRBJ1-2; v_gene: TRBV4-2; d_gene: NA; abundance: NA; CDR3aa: CASSQDATEGYGYTF; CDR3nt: TGTGCCAGCAGCCAAGACGCGACGGAGGGCTATGGCTACACCTTC
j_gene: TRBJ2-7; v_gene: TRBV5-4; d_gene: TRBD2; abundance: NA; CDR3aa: CASSIAGARSYEQYF; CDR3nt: TGTGCCAGCAGCATAGCGGGCGCCCGCTCCTACGAGCAGTACTTC
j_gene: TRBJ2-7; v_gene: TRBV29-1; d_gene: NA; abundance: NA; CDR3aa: CSVDQGHQQYF; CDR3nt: TGCAGCGTTGATCAGGGGCATCAGCAGTACTTC
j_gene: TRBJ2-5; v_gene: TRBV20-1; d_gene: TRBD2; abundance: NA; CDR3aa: CSASLAGGRETQYF; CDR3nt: TGCAGTGCTAGTCTAGCGGGGGGGCGTGAGACCCAGTACTTC
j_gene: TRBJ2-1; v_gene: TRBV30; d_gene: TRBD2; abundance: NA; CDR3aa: CAWATSGLDNEQFF; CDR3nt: TGTGCCTGGGCGACTAGCGGTTTGGACAATGAGCAGTTCTTC
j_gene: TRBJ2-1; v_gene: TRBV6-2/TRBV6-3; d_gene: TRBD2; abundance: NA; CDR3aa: CASSYYLRGAGEQFF; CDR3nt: TGTGCCAGCAGTTACTATCTGCGGGGGGCTGGTGAGCAGTTCTTC
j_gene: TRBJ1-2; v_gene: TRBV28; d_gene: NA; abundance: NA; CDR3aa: CASSTGANYGYTF; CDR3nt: TGTGCCAGCAGTACCGGGGCTAACTATGGCTACACCTTC
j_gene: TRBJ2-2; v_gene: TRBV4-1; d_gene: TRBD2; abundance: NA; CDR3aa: CASSPGLAGVVTGELFF; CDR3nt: TGCGCCAGCAGCCCGGGACTAGCGGGAGTGGTTACCGGGGAGCTGTTTTTT
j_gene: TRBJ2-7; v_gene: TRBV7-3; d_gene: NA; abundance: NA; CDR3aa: CASSSSRGYEQYF; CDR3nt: TGTGCCAGCAGCTCTTCCCGGGGCTACGAGCAGTACTTC
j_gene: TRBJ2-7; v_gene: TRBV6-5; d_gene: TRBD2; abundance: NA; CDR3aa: CASSYGGGQHEQYF; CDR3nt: TGTGCCAGCAGTTACGGGGGAGGGCAACACGAGCAGTACTTC
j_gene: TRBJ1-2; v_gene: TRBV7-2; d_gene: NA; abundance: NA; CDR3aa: CASSLAMQGSYGYTF; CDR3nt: TGTGCCAGCAGCTTAGCCATGCAGGGGAGCTATGGCTACACCTTC
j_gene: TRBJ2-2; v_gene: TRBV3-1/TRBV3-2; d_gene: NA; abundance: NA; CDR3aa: CASSQVLLNTGELFF; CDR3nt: TGTGCCAGCAGCCAAGTTCTACTCAACACCGGGGAGCTGTTTTTT
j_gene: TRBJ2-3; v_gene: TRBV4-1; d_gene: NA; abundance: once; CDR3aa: CASSPSSRQTDTQYF; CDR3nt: TGCGCCAGCAGCCCATCTTCCCGCCAGACAGATACGCAGTATTTT
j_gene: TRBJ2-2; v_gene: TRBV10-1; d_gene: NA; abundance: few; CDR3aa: CASSDPGRTGELFF; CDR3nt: TGCGCCAGCAGTGACCCAGGGCGGACCGGGGAGCTGTTTTTT
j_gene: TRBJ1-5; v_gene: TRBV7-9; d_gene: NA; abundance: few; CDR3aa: CASSLQGNQPQHF; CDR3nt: TGTGCCAGCAGCTTACAGGGGAATCAGCCCCAGCATTTT
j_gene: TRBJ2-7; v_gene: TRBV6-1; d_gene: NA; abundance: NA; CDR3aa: CASSEKRGEHSYEQYF; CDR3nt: TGTGCCAGCAGTGAAAAGAGAGGAGAACATTCCTACGAGCAGTACTTC